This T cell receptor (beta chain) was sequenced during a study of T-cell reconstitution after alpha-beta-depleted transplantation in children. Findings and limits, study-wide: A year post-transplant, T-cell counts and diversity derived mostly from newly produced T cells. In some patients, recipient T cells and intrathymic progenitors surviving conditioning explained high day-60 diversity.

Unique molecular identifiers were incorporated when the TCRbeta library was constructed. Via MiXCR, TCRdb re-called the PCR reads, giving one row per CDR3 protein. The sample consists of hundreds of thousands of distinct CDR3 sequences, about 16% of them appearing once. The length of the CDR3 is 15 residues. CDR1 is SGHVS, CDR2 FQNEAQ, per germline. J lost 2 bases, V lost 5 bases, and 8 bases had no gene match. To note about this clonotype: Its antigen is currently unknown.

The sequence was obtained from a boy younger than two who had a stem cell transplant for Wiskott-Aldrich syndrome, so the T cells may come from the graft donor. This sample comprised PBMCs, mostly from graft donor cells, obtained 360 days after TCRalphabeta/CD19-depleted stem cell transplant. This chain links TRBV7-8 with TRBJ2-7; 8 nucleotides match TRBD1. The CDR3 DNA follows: TGTGCCAGCAGCGACTGGACAGGGAGTCCCTACGAGCAGTACTTC. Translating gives CASSDWTGSPYEQYF.